The 24 T cell receptor beta chains given below trace back to one sample, sequenced in a study of vaccination and CD4 T cells after COVID-19. No antigen has been assigned to these receptors. Treatment of the sample: approximately nine-day PBMC culture with coronavirus spike peptide pools or control peptides (ViraFEST assay). CD4+ T cells that came from the unexposed donor were collected before the COVID-19 pandemic (2011-2018). An Oncomine TCR Beta short-read assay was used to sequence the DNA from cultured CD4+ T cells. In this case, cultured CD4+ T cells provided the extracted genomic DNA. Via MiXCR, TCRdb re-called the PCR reads, giving one row per CDR3 protein. Of fewer than 13,000 distinct CDR3 sequences in the sample, about 27% were seen once. Input material: CD4+ T cells from blood, cultured in vitro. The receptor set was obtained from a human donor in good health.

This clonotype was seen more than once but under ten times. J is TRBJ1-2 and V is TRBV7-2; 7 bases are shared with TRBD1. V lost 5 bases and J lost 0; bases outside the gene matches: 6. Looked up from germline, CDR1 is SGHTA and CDR2 is FQGNSA. The CDR3 length is 15 residues. CDR3 coding DNA: TGTGCCAGCAGCAGGTTGGACAGGCCTAACTATGGCTACACCTTC. It encodes CASSRLDRPNYGYTF.

In its sample, this clonotype was seen a few times. CDR3 nucleotides: TGTGCCAGCAGTTTAGCGGGAGGGCCCGCAGATACGCAGTATTTT. As protein: CASSLAGGPADTQYF. The chain recombines TRBV2 with TRBJ2-3; TRBD2 aligns across 11 bases. The junction had 5 bases not matched to a gene; V was cut back by 5 bases and J by 4 bases. Germline V gives CDR1 SNHLY, CDR2 FYNNEI. The CDR3 is 15 amino acids.

This rearrangement joins TRBV6-1 to TRBJ2-2; D is uncertain. Trimming took off 0 bases at V and 5 bases at J, with 7 bases between the two ends. Germline V CDR1 and CDR2: MNHNS, SASEGT. The CDR3 covers 14 residues. The CDR3 here is CASSEAPDTGELFF. In DNA, the CDR3 is TGTGCCAGCAGTGAAGCTCCAGATACCGGGGAGCTGTTTTTT.

The genes are TRBV19 and TRBJ2-4, with D possibly matching TRBD2 (5 bases). Per germline, CDR1 LNHDA and CDR2 SQIVND (reference sequence). The CDR3 contains 12 residues. V shed 3 bases and J shed 8 bases, with 8 bases lying between them. The CDR3, as DNA: TGTGCCAGTAGTATGAGGGCCTACATTCAGTACTTC. Translated: CASSMRAYIQYF. The variable domain in full, with the rest retrieved from reference TRBV19 and TRBJ2-4, is DGGITQSPKYLFRKEGQNVTLSCEQNLNHDAMYWYRQDPGQGLRLIYYSQIVNDFQKGDIAEGYSVSREKKESFPLTVTSAQKNPTAFYLCASSMRAYIQYFGAGTRLSVL.

In its sample, this clonotype was seen a few times. This chain connects TRBV7-3 to TRBJ1-5; D is possibly TRBD1 (6 bases). Trimming shortened V by 6 bases and J by 10 bases, and 19 bases separated the two germline ends. Germline V CDR1 and CDR2: SGHTA, FQGTGA. The CDR3 sequence is 14 residues long. The CDR3: CASRTGQEGDPQHF. For the CDR3, the DNA is TGTGCCAGCAGGACAGGACAAGAAGGGGACCCCCAGCATTTT.

There are a few counts of this clonotype. The chain combines TRBV7-2 with TRBJ2-5, with 7 bases identical to TRBD2. J gave up 2 bases and V 5 bases, and 8 bases lay outside the gene matches. Looked up from germline, CDR1 is SGHTA and CDR2 is FQGNSA. This CDR3 is built from 15 residues. DNA of the CDR3: TGTGCCAGCAGCCCCTCCGGCGGGGGTCAAGAGACCCAGTACTTC. Translated, it gives CASSPSGGGQETQYF.

The V call is TRBV6-2 or TRBV6-3, the J call TRBJ1-1, with D unresolved. The CDR3 extends over 14 amino acids. V lost 0 bases to trimming and J lost 4 bases, with 9 bases between them. Germline CDR1 is MNHEY and CDR2 is SVGEGT. The CDR3 spells CASSYSWGGTEAFF. Written as DNA, the CDR3 is TGTGCCAGCAGTTACTCGTGGGGAGGCACTGAAGCTTTCTTT.

The genes are TRBV28 and TRBJ2-3; 9 bases are a match to TRBD1. The CDR3 length is 15 residues. From germline, CDR1 is MDHEN and CDR2 SYDVKM. After removal of 6 bases from V and 3 bases from J, the junction contained 7 bases not matched to a gene. The DNA for the CDR3 is TGTGCCAGCAGGGTCTTGACAGGGGGTACAGATACGCAGTATTTT. Translation: CASRVLTGGTDTQYF.

This clonotype was observed a few times. V is TRBV10-2 and J is TRBJ2-2; D remains unclear. The germline V and J ends were trimmed by 8 bases and 7 bases, with 14 bases remaining between them. The CDR3 is made up of 13 amino acids. Germline V gene sequence: CDR1 WSHSY, CDR2 SAAADI. The CDR3 bases are TGCGCCAGCCGCCTCCCCGGTGGCGGGGAGCTGTTTTTT. Translated, it gives CASRLPGGGELFF.

The chain is built from TRBV6-5 and TRBJ2-7; D uncertain. Germline V CDR1 and CDR2: MNHEY, SVGAGI. V dropped 2 bases and J dropped 6 bases, with 5 bases sitting between them. This CDR3 spans 11 amino acids. The CDR3 DNA is TGTGCCAGCAGTTACATAGTCGAGCAGTACTTC. Translation gives CASSYIVEQYF.

This chain links TRBV7-8 with TRBJ1-4, with D perhaps TRBD1 (5 bases). The germline V and J ends were trimmed by 7 bases and 4 bases, with 22 bases remaining between them. In germline, CDR1 is SGHVS, CDR2 FQNEAQ. The CDR3 consists of 17 residues. The CDR3 DNA is TGTGCCAGCACCACCTACCCCGGGACGGGCCTTAATGAAAAACTGTTTTTT. Translation: CASTTYPGTGLNEKLFF. Looking up the rest from reference TRBV7-8 and TRBJ1-4 gives the full variable domain: GAGVSQSPRYKVAKRGQDVALRCDPISGHVSLFWYQQALGQGPEFLTYFQNEAQLDKSGLPSDRFFAERPEGSVSTLKIQRTQQEDSAVYLCASTTYPGTGLNEKLFFGSGTQLSVL.

The rearrangement links TRBV18 to TRBJ2-2; D remains unclear. The CDR3 spans 16 residues. Trimming cost V 3 bases and J 2 bases, with 13 bases left between them. Germline V gives CDR1 KGHSH, CDR2 LQKENI. In nucleotides, the CDR3 is TGTGCCAGCTCACCCCACTTGGCCACAAACACCGGGGAGCTGTTTTTT. It is translated as CASSPHLATNTGELFF.

The J gene is TRBJ2-7, the V gene TRBV25-1; TRBD1 matches at 7 bases. The CDR3 runs 14 residues. V gave up 6 bases and J gave up 3 bases; unmatched junction bases: 8. The germline gives CDR1 MGHDK, CDR2 SYGVNS. CDR3 bases: TGTGCCAGCAGCAGGGGGACAGCGAGCTACGAGCAGTACTTC. Amino acid sequence: CASSRGTASYEQYF.

The V and J genes are TRBV4-2 and TRBJ1-1; possible D gene TRBD1, 6 bases. Per germline, CDR1 LGHNA and CDR2 YNFKEQ. V lost 4 bases to trimming and J lost 1 base, with 10 bases between them. The CDR3 consists of 14 residues. The CDR3 nucleotides read TGTGCCAGCAGCCTAGGGGGTGGGAACACTGAAGCTTTCTTT. Translating it yields CASSLGGGNTEAFF.

This clonotype was observed a handful of times. The gene calls are TRBV19 and TRBJ1-5; D remains ambiguous. The V end lost 3 bases, the J end lost 0 bases, and 18 bases lay between the germline ends. This CDR3 spans 18 amino acids. Per germline, CDR1 LNHDA and CDR2 SQIVND (reference sequence). CDR3 loop: CASSIGPRRGYSNQPQHF. DNA for the CDR3: TGTGCCAGTAGTATTGGGCCCCGTCGGGGATATAGCAATCAGCCCCAGCATTTT.

This chain joins TRBV10-3 and TRBJ1-2; D not certain. CDR1 is ENHRY, CDR2 SYGVKD, per germline. The CDR3 has 14 residues. V was pared by 5 bases and J by 0 bases, with 10 bases between. The CDR3 nucleotides read TGTGCCATCAGTCGAGGTCAGGCTAACTATGGCTACACCTTC. Translating gives CAISRGQANYGYTF.

This chain links TRBV12-3 or TRBV12-4 with TRBJ2-3; TRBD2 aligns across 14 bases. J lost 7 bases, V lost 7 bases, and 10 bases had no gene match. CDR3 length: 16 amino acids. This CDR3 is CASTQGTSGSKNTQYF. The CDR3 DNA reads TGTGCCAGCACTCAAGGGACTAGCGGGAGTAAGAATACGCAGTATTTT.

V and J are TRBV20-1 and TRBJ2-1; D ambiguous. V gave up 3 bases and J gave up 4 bases, with 7 bases separating them. Germline CDR1 DFQATT, CDR2 SNEGSKA (reference sequence). CDR3 length: 12 residues. CDR3 region: CSARPDYNEQFF. DNA for the CDR3: TGCAGTGCTAGGCCGGATTACAATGAGCAGTTCTTC.

The chain couples TRBV11-2 to TRBJ2-7, with 7 bases aligning to TRBD1. Germline loops: CDR1 SGHAT, CDR2 FQNNGV. Trimming cost V 1 base and J 0 bases; bases outside gene matches: 3. CDR3 length equals 15 residues. In DNA, the CDR3 is TGTGCCAGCAGCTTAGGGACAGGAAGCTCCTACGAGCAGTACTTC. It translates to CASSLGTGSSYEQYF.

The genes are TRBV27 and TRBJ2-7; D is undetermined. Germline V CDR1 and CDR2: MNHEY, SMNVEV (reference sequence). V lost 8 bases, J lost 3 bases, and 17 bases lay in between. The CDR3 totals 14 residues. The CDR3 DNA is TGTGCCAGCTCGAAGGGCCAAGCTTTCTACGAGCAGTACTTC. Amino acid sequence: CASSKGQAFYEQYF.

V usage is TRBV20-1 and J usage is TRBJ2-7; 9 bases line up with TRBD2. This CDR3 contains 15 residues. CDR1 DFQATT and CDR2 SNEGSKA come from the germline V gene (reference sequence). With V trimmed by 2 bases and J by 6 bases, 11 bases remained unmatched. CDR3 DNA: TGCAGTGCTAGACTCTCGAGGCTAGCGGGAACCGAGCAGTACTTC. Encoded protein: CSARLSRLAGTEQYF.

This clonotype has more than one count but fewer than ten. The chain combines TRBV2 with TRBJ1-6, with D tentatively TRBD1 (5 bases). The V end was cut by 4 bases, the J end by 8 bases, with 6 bases between. CDR3 length equals 12 residues. CDR1 is SNHLY and CDR2 is FYNNEI in the germline V gene. CDR3 sequence reads: CASSVGDSPLHF. Written as DNA, the CDR3 is TGTGCCAGCAGTGTGGGGGATTCACCCCTCCACTTT.

This rearrangement joins TRBV20-1 to TRBJ1-2; 8 positions agree with TRBD1. The CDR3 has 14 residues. Germline-derived CDR1 and CDR2 are DFQATT and SNEGSKA (reference sequence). The V gene end was trimmed by 5 bases and the J gene end by 2 bases; junction bases not matched to a gene: 7. The CDR3 region is CSALQGVGNYGYTF. The CDR3 DNA reads as TGCAGTGCTCTACAGGGGGTCGGAAACTATGGCTACACCTTC.

The chain uses TRBV5-4 and TRBJ2-7; 10 bases line up with TRBD2. Germline CDR1 SGHNT, CDR2 YYREEE (reference sequence). With V trimmed by 4 bases and J by 3 bases, 7 bases remained unmatched. This CDR3 contains 15 residues. CDR3 protein: CASSKGASGSYEQYF. For the CDR3, the DNA is TGTGCCAGCAGCAAGGGGGCTAGCGGGAGCTACGAGCAGTACTTC.